This T cell receptor beta chain was retrieved from a study of early T cells in non-severe SARS-CoV-2 infection. As part of library construction, unique molecular identifiers were attached to individual cDNA molecules. Via MiXCR, TCRdb re-called the 5' RACE reads, giving one row per CDR3 protein. The sample carries roughly 26,000 distinct CDR3 sequences, about 4% recorded once. This clonotype has only a few counts. V lost 10 bases and J lost 2; bases outside the gene matches: 11. Germline CDR1 MNHEY, CDR2 SMNVEV (reference sequence). CDR3 length equals 15 residues. V usage is TRBV27 and J usage is TRBJ2-1; 7 bases line up with TRBD2. Sequencing input: whole blood. This TCR was sampled from an adult who was a healthcare worker with PCR-confirmed SARS-CoV-2 infection or an uninfected control (not recorded which). CDR3 DNA: TGTGCCACCCGTCGGCTAGCGGAAACCTACAATGAGCAGTTCTTC. It yields the protein CATRRLAETYNEQFF.